This TCR beta chain is drawn from a study of technical replicates of blood from a handful of donors. CDR1 is SQVTM, CDR2 ANQGSEA, per germline. J gave up 8 bases and V 3 bases, and 12 bases lay outside the gene matches. The CDR3 totals 16 residues. Profiled with immunoSEQ multiplex PCR; TCRdb holds only in-frame clones, not every one. This table has 95,000 to 100,000 clones, 96% appearing once. The TCR originated in a human donor in good health. The chain links TRBV29-1 to TRBJ2-1, with TRBD2 matching 11 bases. The source material was T cells isolated from PBMCs. CDR3 sequence reads: CSVDGLAGGEVDEQFF. CDR3 sequence (DNA): TGCAGCGTTGACGGGCTAGCGGGGGGAGAAGTTGATGAGCAGTTCTTC.